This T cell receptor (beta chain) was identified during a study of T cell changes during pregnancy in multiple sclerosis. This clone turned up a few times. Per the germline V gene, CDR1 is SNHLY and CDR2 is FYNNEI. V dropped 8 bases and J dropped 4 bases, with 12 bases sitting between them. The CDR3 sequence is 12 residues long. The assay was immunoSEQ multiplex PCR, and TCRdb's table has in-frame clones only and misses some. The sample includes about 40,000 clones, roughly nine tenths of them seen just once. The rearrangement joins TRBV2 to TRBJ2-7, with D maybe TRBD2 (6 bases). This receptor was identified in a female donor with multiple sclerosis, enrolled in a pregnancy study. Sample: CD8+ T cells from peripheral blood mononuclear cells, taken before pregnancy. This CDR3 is CASQGGVYEQYF. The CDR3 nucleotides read TGTGCCAGCCAAGGAGGGGTTTACGAGCAGTACTTC.